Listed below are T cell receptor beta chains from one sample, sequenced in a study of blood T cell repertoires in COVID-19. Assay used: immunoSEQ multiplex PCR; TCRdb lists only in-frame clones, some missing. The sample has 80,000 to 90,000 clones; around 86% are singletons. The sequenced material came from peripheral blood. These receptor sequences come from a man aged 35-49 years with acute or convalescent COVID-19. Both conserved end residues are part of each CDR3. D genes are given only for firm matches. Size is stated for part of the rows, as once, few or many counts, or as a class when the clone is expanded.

cdr3_aa: CASSGDSSYEQYF; cdr3_nt: TGTGCCAGCAGCGGGGACAGTTCCTACGAGCAGTACTTC; clone_size: once; v_call: TRBV7-8; d_call: TRBD1; j_call: TRBJ2-7
cdr3_aa: CASSHGLAGSTDTQYF; cdr3_nt: TGTGCCAGTAGCCACGGACTAGCCGGTAGCACAGATACGCAGTATTTT; clone_size: -; v_call: TRBV19; d_call: TRBD2; j_call: TRBJ2-3
cdr3_aa: CASTLRQGPNYGYTF; cdr3_nt: TGTGCCAGTACCCTCAGGCAGGGCCCTAACTATGGCTACACCTTC; clone_size: few; v_call: TRBV19; d_call: -; j_call: TRBJ1-2
cdr3_aa: CASSQTSGNTIYF; cdr3_nt: TGTGCCAGCAGTCAGACATCTGGAAACACCATATATTTT; clone_size: -; v_call: TRBV12-3/TRBV12-4; d_call: -; j_call: TRBJ1-3
cdr3_aa: CASSTVGGDQETQYF; cdr3_nt: TGTGCCAGCAGCACCGTCGGGGGGGACCAAGAGACCCAGTACTTC; clone_size: -; v_call: TRBV9; d_call: TRBD2; j_call: TRBJ2-5
cdr3_aa: CASSEAGTGDYGYTF; cdr3_nt: TGTGCCAGCAGTGAAGCCGGGACAGGGGACTATGGCTACACCTTC; clone_size: -; v_call: TRBV6-1; d_call: TRBD1; j_call: TRBJ1-2
cdr3_aa: CASSDYFTDGNSYGYTF; cdr3_nt: TGTGCCAGCAGTGACTACTTTACCGACGGGAACTCCTATGGCTACACCTTC; clone_size: -; v_call: TRBV25-1; d_call: -; j_call: TRBJ1-2
cdr3_aa: CASGLVELGRARVTNEKLFF; cdr3_nt: TGTGCTAGTGGTTTGGTAGAATTGGGCAGGGCTAGAGTAACTAATGAAAAACTGTTTTTT; clone_size: -; v_call: TRBV12-5; d_call: -; j_call: TRBJ1-4
cdr3_aa: CASSIGTDSPLHF; cdr3_nt: TGTGCCAGCAGTATTGGTACAGATTCACCCCTCCACTTT; clone_size: -; v_call: TRBV6-6; d_call: -; j_call: TRBJ1-6
cdr3_aa: CASRTTDRVKYNEQFF; cdr3_nt: TGTGCCAGCAGGACAACCGACAGGGTGAAATACAATGAGCAGTTCTTC; clone_size: -; v_call: TRBV7-9; d_call: TRBD1; j_call: TRBJ2-1
cdr3_aa: CASSLASAGYGYTF; cdr3_nt: TGTGCCAGCAGCTTAGCCTCGGCGGGCTATGGCTACACCTTC; clone_size: -; v_call: TRBV7-8; d_call: -; j_call: TRBJ1-2
cdr3_aa: CAWSSGTGKETQYF; cdr3_nt: TGTGCCTGGAGCTCCGGGACAGGGAAAGAGACCCAGTACTTC; clone_size: -; v_call: TRBV30; d_call: TRBD1; j_call: TRBJ2-5
cdr3_aa: CASSFPTGVTEAFF; cdr3_nt: TGTGCCAGCAGCTTTCCAACAGGGGTCACTGAAGCTTTCTTT; clone_size: few; v_call: TRBV11-3; d_call: TRBD1; j_call: TRBJ1-1
cdr3_aa: CASSLWDRGRNEQFF; cdr3_nt: TGTGCCAGCAGCTTATGGGACAGGGGTCGAAATGAGCAGTTCTTC; clone_size: -; v_call: TRBV7-2; d_call: TRBD1; j_call: TRBJ2-1
cdr3_aa: CASSLGGAEQYF; cdr3_nt: TGTGCCAGCAGTTTAGGAGGGGCCGAGCAGTACTTC; clone_size: -; v_call: TRBV27; d_call: -; j_call: TRBJ2-7
cdr3_aa: CASSLMTPSGTDTQYF; cdr3_nt: TGTGCCAGCAGCCTCATGACACCTTCGGGCACAGATACGCAGTATTTT; clone_size: -; v_call: TRBV9; d_call: -; j_call: TRBJ2-3
cdr3_aa: CSASHFRGAPIKNQPQHF; cdr3_nt: TGCAGTGCTAGTCATTTCAGGGGGGCACCAATTAAAAATCAGCCCCAGCATTTT; clone_size: once; v_call: TRBV20-1; d_call: TRBD1; j_call: TRBJ1-5
cdr3_aa: CASRQGASEQYF; cdr3_nt: TGCGCCAGCAGACAGGGAGCGAGCGAGCAGTACTTC; clone_size: -; v_call: TRBV10-1; d_call: -; j_call: TRBJ2-7
cdr3_aa: CATSTYRADTQYF; cdr3_nt: TGTGCCACCAGCACCTACAGGGCAGATACGCAGTATTTT; clone_size: -; v_call: TRBV15; d_call: -; j_call: TRBJ2-3
cdr3_aa: CASTKVGGEPVGYYEQYF; cdr3_nt: TGTGCCAGCACCAAGGTAGGGGGCGAACCCGTGGGTTACTACGAGCAGTACTTC; clone_size: -; v_call: TRBV5-8; d_call: TRBD1; j_call: TRBJ2-7
cdr3_aa: CASNSYTGELFF; cdr3_nt: TGTGCCAGCAACAGCTACACCGGGGAGCTGTTTTTT; clone_size: -; v_call: TRBV11-2; d_call: -; j_call: TRBJ2-2
cdr3_aa: CASRSGTGYSGANVLTF; cdr3_nt: TGCGCCAGCAGATCAGGGACAGGGTACTCTGGGGCCAACGTCCTGACTTTC; clone_size: -; v_call: TRBV10-1; d_call: TRBD1; j_call: TRBJ2-6
cdr3_aa: CASSRDRVGEQYF; cdr3_nt: TGTGCCAGCAGCCGGGACAGGGTAGGGGAGCAGTACTTC; clone_size: -; v_call: TRBV11-3; d_call: TRBD1; j_call: TRBJ2-7
cdr3_aa: CASSISGQGRWNEQFF; cdr3_nt: TGTGCCAGCAGCATATCAGGACAGGGGCGCTGGAATGAGCAGTTCTTC; clone_size: -; v_call: TRBV6-2/TRBV6-3; d_call: TRBD1; j_call: TRBJ2-1
cdr3_aa: CATSSTGGHQPQHF; cdr3_nt: TGTGCCACCAGCAGCACAGGGGGCCATCAGCCCCAGCATTTT; clone_size: -; v_call: TRBV15; d_call: TRBD1; j_call: TRBJ1-5
cdr3_aa: CASRNEAGHYGYTF; cdr3_nt: TGTGCCAGCAGAAACGAGGCAGGGCACTATGGCTACACCTTC; clone_size: -; v_call: TRBV6-5; d_call: -; j_call: TRBJ1-2
cdr3_aa: CARSPRQGAKTQYF; cdr3_nt: TGTGCCAGAAGCCCTCGACAGGGGGCTAAGACCCAGTACTTC; clone_size: -; v_call: TRBV5-3; d_call: TRBD1; j_call: TRBJ2-5
cdr3_aa: CASSRLAGTGELFF; cdr3_nt: TGCGCCAGCAGTCGTCTAGCGGGCACCGGGGAGCTGTTTTTT; clone_size: -; v_call: TRBV10-1; d_call: TRBD2; j_call: TRBJ2-2
cdr3_aa: CASTGQGTTAEAFF; cdr3_nt: TGTGCCAGCACTGGACAGGGTACGACCGCTGAAGCTTTCTTT; clone_size: -; v_call: TRBV11-3; d_call: TRBD1; j_call: TRBJ1-1
cdr3_aa: CASSLGRELYGYTF; cdr3_nt: TGTGCCAGCAGTCTTGGACGGGAACTCTATGGCTACACCTTC; clone_size: -; v_call: TRBV28; d_call: -; j_call: TRBJ1-2
cdr3_aa: CASSLDSGTGRHEQYF; cdr3_nt: TGTGCCAGCAGCTTAGATTCCGGGACAGGGAGACACGAGCAGTACTTC; clone_size: few; v_call: TRBV11-2; d_call: TRBD1; j_call: TRBJ2-7
cdr3_aa: CAWNTGKYGYTF; cdr3_nt: TGTGCCTGGAATACAGGGAAGTATGGCTACACCTTC; clone_size: -; v_call: TRBV30; d_call: -; j_call: TRBJ1-2
cdr3_aa: CASSEGHWGYTF; cdr3_nt: TGTGCCAGCAGCGAGGGCCACTGGGGCTACACCTTC; clone_size: -; v_call: TRBV11-2; d_call: -; j_call: TRBJ1-2
cdr3_aa: CASSLEGSRLGYGYTF; cdr3_nt: TGCGCCAGCAGCTTGGAAGGATCGCGGTTGGGCTATGGCTACACCTTC; clone_size: -; v_call: TRBV5-1; d_call: -; j_call: TRBJ1-2
cdr3_aa: CASSLSGVNTEAFF; cdr3_nt: TGTGCCAGCAGCTTGTCAGGGGTGAACACTGAAGCTTTCTTT; clone_size: -; v_call: TRBV5-4; d_call: -; j_call: TRBJ1-1
cdr3_aa: CASSYSSASGNTIYF; cdr3_nt: TGTGCCAGCAGTTACTCCAGTGCTAGCGGAAACACCATATATTTT; clone_size: once; v_call: TRBV27; d_call: -; j_call: TRBJ1-3
cdr3_aa: CASSLERVGYGYTF; cdr3_nt: TGTGCCAGCAGCTTAGAGAGGGTCGGCTATGGCTACACCTTC; clone_size: -; v_call: TRBV11-2; d_call: -; j_call: TRBJ1-2
cdr3_aa: CATHRENGYTF; cdr3_nt: TGTGCCACTCACAGGGAAAATGGCTACACCTTC; clone_size: -; v_call: TRBV6-5; d_call: -; j_call: TRBJ1-2
cdr3_aa: CASSLTGATNYGYTF; cdr3_nt: TGTGCCAGCAGCCTAACAGGGGCCACTAACTATGGCTACACCTTC; clone_size: -; v_call: TRBV3-1/TRBV3-2; d_call: TRBD1; j_call: TRBJ1-2
cdr3_aa: CASSLIGTNEKLFF; cdr3_nt: TGTGCCAGCAGTTTAATCGGAACTAATGAAAAACTGTTTTTT; clone_size: -; v_call: TRBV28; d_call: -; j_call: TRBJ1-4
cdr3_aa: CASSPPGQTYEQYF; cdr3_nt: TGTGCCAGCTCACCTCCGGGACAGACCTACGAGCAGTACTTC; clone_size: -; v_call: TRBV18; d_call: TRBD1; j_call: TRBJ2-7
cdr3_aa: CASSLALGQGYGYTF; cdr3_nt: TGCGCCAGCAGCTTGGCCCTGGGACAGGGCTATGGCTACACCTTC; clone_size: once; v_call: TRBV5-1; d_call: TRBD1; j_call: TRBJ1-2